Below are 22 T cell receptor beta chains sequenced from a single sample in a study of cytomegalovirus exposure and HLA in healthy donors. Primers included in the PCR were 60 Vbeta and 13 Jbeta primers. TCRdb keeps only in-frame clones here, not all; method: immunoSEQ multiplex PCR. The repertoire includes nearly 110,000 clones, over 65% of them detected once, and around 13% sits in the top ten. Sequencing was done on a sample of PBMCs. The receptors were gathered from a woman aged 40 to 50 in good health and CMV-seropositive.

This clone was found once. The rearrangement joins TRBV2 to TRBJ1-5; D is perhaps TRBD1 (5 bases). CDR3 length equals 15 residues. V lost 5 bases to trimming and J lost 1 base, with 12 bases between them. Germline CDR1 SNHLY, CDR2 FYNNEI. The CDR3 DNA is TGTGCCAGCAGTCCCCAGGGTTTCAGCAATCAGCCCCAGCATTTT. Protein sequence: CASSPQGFSNQPQHF.

The chain combines TRBV11-2 with TRBJ2-4; TRBD2 is a possible D gene (6 bases). CDR1 is SGHAT, CDR2 FQNNGV, per germline. V lost 5 bases, J lost 9 bases, and 17 bases lay in between. The CDR3 totals 14 residues. The CDR3 nucleotides are TGTGCCAGCAGCGTAGGGACTCTTTCTAGCATTCAGTACTTC. Encoded protein: CASSVGTLSSIQYF.

The chain is built from TRBV7-9 and TRBJ1-2; D might be TRBD1 (5 bases). The CDR3 extends over 15 amino acids. The germline gives CDR1 SEHNR, CDR2 FQNEAQ (reference sequence). The V and J ends lost 1 base and 8 bases respectively, with 17 bases between them. CDR3 nucleotide sequence: TGTGCCAGCAGCTTAGACGTCAGCCGCCCAGGGGGCTACACCTTC. Translation: CASSLDVSRPGGYTF.

This chain uses TRBV10-3 with TRBJ2-2, with 7 bases aligning to TRBD1. This CDR3 is built from 14 residues. Germline CDR1 reads ENHRY; CDR2 reads SYGVKD. Unmatched junction bases numbered 6, after V lost 7 bases and J lost 4 bases. DNA for the CDR3: TGTGCCATCACCGGGACAGAGGGCACCGGGGAGCTGTTTTTT. It specifies CAITGTEGTGELFF.

The chain carries TRBV5-6 and TRBJ1-2; the D gene is possibly TRBD1 (5 bases). Trimming removed 5 bases at V and 4 bases at J, with 15 bases between. The CDR3 contains 14 residues. Germline CDR1 reads SGHDT; CDR2 reads YYEEEE. The CDR3: CASRREGLFYGYTF. CDR3 DNA sequence: TGTGCCAGCAGACGGGAGGGGCTTTTCTATGGCTACACCTTC.

V and J are TRBV10-3 and TRBJ2-7, with 12 bases lining up with TRBD2. Trimming at V came to 8 bases and at J to 2 bases, leaving 13 bases not matched to a gene. Per the germline V gene, CDR1 is ENHRY and CDR2 is SYGVKD. The CDR3 is 17 amino acids. This CDR3 reads CAIRSTSGGVDTYEQYF. The CDR3 bases are TGTGCCATCCGGTCGACTAGCGGGGGCGTCGATACCTACGAGCAGTACTTC.

DNA for the CDR3: TGTGCCAGCAGCTTTTCGGTAGCGGGGGGCCCCGGGGATACGCAGTATTTT. This gives the protein CASSFSVAGGPGDTQYF. This chain joins TRBV7-3 and TRBJ2-3, with TRBD2 identical over 10 bases. CDR1 and CDR2 (germline): SGHTA, FQGTGA. The CDR3 is 17 amino acids. After removal of 3 bases from V and 6 bases from J, the junction contained 12 bases not matched to a gene. Variable domain in full (rest from reference TRBV7-3 and TRBJ2-3): GAGVSQTPSNKVTEKGKYVELRCDPISGHTALYWYRQSLGQGPEFLIYFQGTGAADDSGLPNDRFFAVRPEGSVSTLKIQRTERGDSAVYLCASSFSVAGGPGDTQYFGPGTRLTVL.

V gene TRBV27 combines with J gene TRBJ2-2; TRBD2 is a possible D gene (6 bases). The germline V gene has CDR1 MNHEY and CDR2 SMNVEV (reference sequence). V was clipped by 2 bases and J by 6 bases, with 7 bases between them. The CDR3 length is 13 residues. CDR3 bases: TGTGCCAGCAGTTTAAGCGGGTCCGGGGAGCTGTTTTTT. Protein sequence: CASSLSGSGELFF.

The chain uses TRBV15 and TRBJ1-1, with 8 bases lining up with TRBD1. The CDR3 is 15 amino acids. Germline assignment: CDR1 LNHNV and CDR2 YYDKDF (reference sequence). Unmatched junction bases numbered 8, after V lost 3 bases and J lost 5 bases. In DNA, the CDR3 is TGTGCCACCAGCAGGCTTTCAGGGGGCGGTACTGAAGCTTTCTTT. It codes for CATSRLSGGGTEAFF.

The chain couples TRBV30 to TRBJ2-3, with TRBD1 identical over 8 bases. This CDR3 spans 16 amino acids. V was pared by 5 bases and J by 1 base, with 11 bases of the junction left unmatched. Germline V gene data show CDR1 as GTSNPN and CDR2 as SVGIG (reference sequence). CDR3 region: CAWAPGPGQGTDTQYF. The CDR3 DNA reads as TGTGCCTGGGCCCCGGGACCGGGACAGGGCACAGATACGCAGTATTTT.

The rearrangement uses TRBV7-9 and TRBJ2-2; 7 nucleotides match TRBD1. The CDR3 loop spans 16 amino acids. Germline V gene sequence: CDR1 SEHNR, CDR2 FQNEAQ (reference sequence). Germline trimming cut 5 bases from V and 5 bases from J; bases unmatched to any gene: 11. This CDR3 reads CASSDINRGDTGELFF. The CDR3, as DNA: TGTGCCAGCAGCGACATTAACAGGGGAGATACCGGGGAGCTGTTTTTT. Full variable domain (missing parts from reference TRBV7-9 and TRBJ2-2): DTGVSQNPRHKITKRGQNVTFRCDPISEHNRLYWYRQTLGQGPEFLTYFQNEAQLEKSRLLSDRFSAERPKGSFSTLEIQRTEQGDSAMYLCASSDINRGDTGELFFGEGSRLTVL.

The chain combines TRBV6-4 with TRBJ2-5, with 8 nucleotides matching TRBD1. The germline V gene encodes CDR1 MRHNA and CDR2 SNTAGT. After removal of 3 bases from V and 4 bases from J, the junction contained 4 bases not matched to a gene. The CDR3 has 14 amino acids. CDR3: CASSEGQGAETQYF. In nucleotides, the CDR3 is TGTGCCAGCAGTGAGGGTCAGGGGGCAGAGACCCAGTACTTC.

This chain links TRBV7-9 with TRBJ1-1; 9 positions agree with TRBD1. The CDR3 extends over 15 amino acids. Trimming removed 6 bases from V and 4 bases from J; junction bases left unmatched: 9. Germline V CDR1 and CDR2: SEHNR, FQNEAQ (reference sequence). In DNA, the CDR3 is TGTGCCAGCAGGTTTGACAGGGGGTCGGGCACTGAAGCTTTCTTT. Amino acid sequence: CASRFDRGSGTEAFF.

The CDR3 spells CAWMYRDRAYEQYF. CDR3 DNA: TGTGCCTGGATGTACCGGGACAGGGCCTACGAGCAGTACTTC. The chain recombines TRBV30 with TRBJ2-7, with 9 bases that match TRBD1. Trimming at V came to 4 bases and at J to 2 bases, leaving 6 bases not matched to a gene. This CDR3 comprises 14 residues. The germline gives CDR1 GTSNPN, CDR2 SVGIG (reference sequence).

The chain joins TRBV7-2 to TRBJ2-7; D not certain. CDR1 and CDR2 (germline): SGHTA, FQGNSA. The V and J ends lost 4 bases and 6 bases respectively, with 10 bases between them. The CDR3 spans 12 residues. CDR3: CASSSTSIEQYF. The CDR3 DNA is TGTGCCAGCAGCTCGACAAGTATCGAGCAGTACTTC.

CDR3 sequence (DNA): TGTGCCAGTAGTTCCGGGACAGGGGGCTTCGGTGGCTACACCTTC. The encoded protein is CASSSGTGGFGGYTF. The rearrangement uses TRBV19 and TRBJ1-2; 12 positions agree with TRBD1. CDR3 length: 15 residues. Germline loops: CDR1 LNHDA, CDR2 SQIVND (reference sequence). The V gene end was trimmed by 5 bases and the J gene end by 7 bases; junction bases not matched to a gene: 8.

The chain recombines TRBV7-3 with TRBJ2-5; TRBD2 is a possible D gene (6 bases). The J call may be in error: the DNA end matches TRBJ2-7 better. Germline CDR1 SGHTA, CDR2 FQGTGA. This CDR3 spans 14 amino acids. CDR3 sequence (DNA): TGTGCCAGCAGCCCCTCTCAGACGGGGGACGAGCAGTACTTC. Translated: CASSPSQTGDEQYF.

The chain joins TRBV28 to TRBJ1-4; 8 nucleotides match TRBD1. Germline assignment: CDR1 MDHEN and CDR2 SYDVKM. This CDR3 spans 17 amino acids. The trim removed 6 bases at V and 3 bases at J, leaving 12 bases unmatched. The CDR3 region is CASRLLPGTGPNEKLFF. The CDR3 DNA reads TGTGCCAGCAGGCTCCTGCCCGGGACAGGCCCTAATGAAAAACTGTTTTTT.

V gene TRBV5-6 combines with J gene TRBJ1-2, with D unclear. The ends were cut back, 4 bases at V and 4 bases at J, with 8 bases in the middle. The CDR3 has 12 amino acids. CDR1 is SGHDT and CDR2 is YYEEEE in the germline V gene. The CDR3 loop reads CASSIVTYGYTF. DNA for the CDR3: TGTGCCAGCAGCATAGTTACCTATGGCTACACCTTC.

V and J are TRBV19 and TRBJ1-2; a possible D gene is TRBD1 (5 bases). Germline CDR1 LNHDA, CDR2 SQIVND (reference sequence). V was trimmed by 3 bases and J by 5 bases, leaving 16 bases between them. CDR3 length equals 15 residues. The CDR3 nucleotides are TGTGCCAGTAGTATTTCAGGGTACGTCTTATATGGCTACACCTTC. Its protein product is CASSISGYVLYGYTF.

This clone was seen only a few times. The rearrangement joins TRBV6-1 to TRBJ2-2; no definite D call. Germline V gene data show CDR1 as MNHNS and CDR2 as SASEGT. This CDR3 comprises 13 residues. V shed 2 bases and J shed 2 bases, with 3 bases lying between them. The CDR3 DNA reads as TGTGCCAGCAGTGAAAGCAACACCGGGGAGCTGTTTTTT. It is translated as CASSESNTGELFF.

The chain uses TRBV6-5 and TRBJ1-5; D not certain. The CDR3 length is 16 residues. Germline V lookup: CDR1 MNHEY, CDR2 SVGAGI. Trimming left V 1 base short and J 1 base short, with 11 bases between. Here the CDR3 reads CASSYWRGYSNQPQHF. The CDR3, as DNA: TGTGCCAGCAGTTACTGGAGAGGTTACAGCAATCAGCCCCAGCATTTT.